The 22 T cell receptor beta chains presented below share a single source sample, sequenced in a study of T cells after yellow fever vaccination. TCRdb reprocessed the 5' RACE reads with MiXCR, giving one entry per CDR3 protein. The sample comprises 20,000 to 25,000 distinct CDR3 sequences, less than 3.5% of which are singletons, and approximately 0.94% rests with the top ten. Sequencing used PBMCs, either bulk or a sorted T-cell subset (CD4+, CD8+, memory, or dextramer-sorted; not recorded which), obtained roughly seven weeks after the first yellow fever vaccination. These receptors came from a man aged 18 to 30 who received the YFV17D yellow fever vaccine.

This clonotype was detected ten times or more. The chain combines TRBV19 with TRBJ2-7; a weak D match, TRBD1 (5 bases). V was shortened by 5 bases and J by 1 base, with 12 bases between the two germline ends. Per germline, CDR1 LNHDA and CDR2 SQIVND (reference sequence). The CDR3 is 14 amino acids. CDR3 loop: CASSLVDKSYEQYF. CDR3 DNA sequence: TGTGCCAGTAGTTTAGTGGACAAATCCTACGAGCAGTACTTC.

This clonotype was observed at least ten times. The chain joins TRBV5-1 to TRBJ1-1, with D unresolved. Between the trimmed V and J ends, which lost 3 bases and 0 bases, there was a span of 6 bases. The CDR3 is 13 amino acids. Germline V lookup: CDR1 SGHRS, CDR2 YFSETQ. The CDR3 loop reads CASSYRVNTEAFF. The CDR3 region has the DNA TGCGCCAGCAGCTACCGGGTGAACACTGAAGCTTTCTTT.

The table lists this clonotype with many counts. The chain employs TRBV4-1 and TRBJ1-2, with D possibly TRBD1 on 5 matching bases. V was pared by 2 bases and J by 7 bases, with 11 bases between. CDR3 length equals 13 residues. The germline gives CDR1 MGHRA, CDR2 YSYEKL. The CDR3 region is CASSQPGLGGYTF. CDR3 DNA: TGCGCCAGCAGCCAACCGGGACTGGGTGGCTACACCTTC.

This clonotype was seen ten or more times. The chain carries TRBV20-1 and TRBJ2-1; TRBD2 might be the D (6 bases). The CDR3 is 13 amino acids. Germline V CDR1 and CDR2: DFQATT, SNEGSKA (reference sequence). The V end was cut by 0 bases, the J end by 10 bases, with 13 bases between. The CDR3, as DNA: TGCAGTGCTAGAGATGTCAGTGGAGGGGAGCAGTTCTTC. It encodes CSARDVSGGEQFF.

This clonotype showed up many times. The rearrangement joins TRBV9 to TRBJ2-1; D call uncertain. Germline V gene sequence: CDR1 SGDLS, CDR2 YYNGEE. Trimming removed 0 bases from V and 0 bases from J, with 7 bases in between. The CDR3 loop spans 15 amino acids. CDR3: CASSVALSSYNEQFF. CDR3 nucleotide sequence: TGTGCCAGCAGCGTAGCACTGAGCTCCTACAATGAGCAGTTCTTC.

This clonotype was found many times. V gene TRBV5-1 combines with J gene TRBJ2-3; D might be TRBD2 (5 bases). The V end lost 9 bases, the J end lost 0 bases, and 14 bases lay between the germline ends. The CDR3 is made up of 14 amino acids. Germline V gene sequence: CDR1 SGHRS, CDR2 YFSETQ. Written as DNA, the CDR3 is TGCGCCACGCGGGCGACTCTAAGCACAGATACGCAGTATTTT. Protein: CATRATLSTDTQYF.

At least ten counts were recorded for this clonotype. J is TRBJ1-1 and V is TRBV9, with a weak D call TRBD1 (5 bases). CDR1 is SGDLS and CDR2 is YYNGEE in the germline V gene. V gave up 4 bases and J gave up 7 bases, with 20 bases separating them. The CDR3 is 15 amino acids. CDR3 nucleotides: TGTGCCAGCAGCCGAGGGGCTACACGAACGGTTGAAGCTTTCTTT. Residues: CASSRGATRTVEAFF.

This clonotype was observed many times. CDR3 DNA sequence: TGTGCCAGCAGCTTCGCGGACAGGGGCTCTGGCTACACCTTC. Translation: CASSFADRGSGYTF. This chain uses TRBV7-9 with TRBJ1-2; TRBD1 agrees at 9 bases. The CDR3 sequence is 14 residues long. Looked up from germline, CDR1 is SEHNR and CDR2 is FQNEAQ (reference sequence). Trimming removed 3 bases from V and 7 bases from J; junction bases left unmatched: 6.

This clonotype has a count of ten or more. This CDR3 reads CASSPRYSGGQETQYF. The CDR3 DNA reads TGTGCCAGCAGTCCTCGGTATAGCGGGGGGCAGGAGACCCAGTACTTC. The chain joins TRBV27 to TRBJ2-5, with TRBD2 matching over 10 bases. Unmatched junction bases numbered 11, after V lost 5 bases and J lost 5 bases. Germline-derived CDR1 and CDR2 are MNHEY and SMNVEV (reference sequence). This CDR3 contains 16 residues.

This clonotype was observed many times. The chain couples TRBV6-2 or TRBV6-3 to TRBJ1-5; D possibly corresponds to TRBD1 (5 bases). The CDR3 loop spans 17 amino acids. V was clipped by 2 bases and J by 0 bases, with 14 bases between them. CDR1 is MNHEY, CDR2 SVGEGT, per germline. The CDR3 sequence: CASSYGIDSYSNQPQHF. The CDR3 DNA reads TGTGCCAGCAGTTACGGGATCGACAGTTATAGCAATCAGCCCCAGCATTTT.

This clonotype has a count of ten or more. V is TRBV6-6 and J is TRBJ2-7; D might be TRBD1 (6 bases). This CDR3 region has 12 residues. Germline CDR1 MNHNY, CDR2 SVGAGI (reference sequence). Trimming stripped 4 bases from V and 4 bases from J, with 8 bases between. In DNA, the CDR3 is TGTGCCAGCAGTTTTACAGGGTACGAGCAGTACGTC. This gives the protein CASSFTGYEQYV.

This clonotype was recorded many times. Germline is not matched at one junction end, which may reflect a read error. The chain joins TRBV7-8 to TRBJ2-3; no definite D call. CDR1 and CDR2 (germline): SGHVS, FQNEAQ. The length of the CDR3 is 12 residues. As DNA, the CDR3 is TGTACCAGCAGCCTTGTGACAGATACGCAGTATTTT. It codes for CTSSLVTDTQYF.

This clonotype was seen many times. The CDR3 region is CASKGNRGAKNIQYF. CDR3 DNA sequence: TGTGCCAGCAAAGGAAACAGGGGAGCCAAAAACATTCAGTACTTC. This chain links TRBV6-5 with TRBJ2-4, with 7 bases lining up with TRBD1. This CDR3 is 15 amino acids long. V trimming: 7 bases; J trimming: 0 bases; junction bases outside the gene matches: 6. Germline values: CDR1 MNHEY, CDR2 SVGAGI.

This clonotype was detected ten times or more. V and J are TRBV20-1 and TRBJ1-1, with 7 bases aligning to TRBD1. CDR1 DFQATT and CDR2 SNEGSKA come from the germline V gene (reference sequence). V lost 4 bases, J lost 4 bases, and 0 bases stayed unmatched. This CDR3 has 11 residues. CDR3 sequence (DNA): TGCAGTGCTACAGGGGGCACTGAAGCTTTCTTT. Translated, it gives CSATGGTEAFF.

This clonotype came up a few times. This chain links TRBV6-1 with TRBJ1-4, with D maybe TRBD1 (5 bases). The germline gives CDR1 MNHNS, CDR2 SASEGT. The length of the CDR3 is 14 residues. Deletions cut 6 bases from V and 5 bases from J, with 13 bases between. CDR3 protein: CASSRGLWNEKLFF. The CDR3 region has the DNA TGTGCCAGCAGCCGGGGACTTTGGAATGAAAAACTGTTTTTT.

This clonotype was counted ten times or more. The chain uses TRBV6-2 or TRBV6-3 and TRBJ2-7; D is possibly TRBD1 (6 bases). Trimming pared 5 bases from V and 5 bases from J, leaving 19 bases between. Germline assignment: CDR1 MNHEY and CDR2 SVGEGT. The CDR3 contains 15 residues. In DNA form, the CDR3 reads TGTGCCAGCAGTAACCGAGGGGGTCCGGAAGACGAGCAGTACGTC. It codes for CASSNRGGPEDEQYV.

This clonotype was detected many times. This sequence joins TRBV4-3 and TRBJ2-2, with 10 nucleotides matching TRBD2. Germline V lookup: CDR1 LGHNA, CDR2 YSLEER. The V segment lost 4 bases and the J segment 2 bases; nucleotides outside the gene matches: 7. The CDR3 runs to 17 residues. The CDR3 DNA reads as TGCGCCAGCAGCCGGATTAGCGGGGGGCTTAACACCGGGGAGCTGTTTTTT. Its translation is CASSRISGGLNTGELFF.

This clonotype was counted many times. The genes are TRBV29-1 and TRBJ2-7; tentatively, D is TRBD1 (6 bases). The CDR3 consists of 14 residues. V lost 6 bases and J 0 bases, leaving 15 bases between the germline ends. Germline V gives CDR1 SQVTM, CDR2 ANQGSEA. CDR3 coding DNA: TGCAGCGTCGTACTAAACAGGGACTCCTACGAGCAGTACTTC. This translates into CSVVLNRDSYEQYF.

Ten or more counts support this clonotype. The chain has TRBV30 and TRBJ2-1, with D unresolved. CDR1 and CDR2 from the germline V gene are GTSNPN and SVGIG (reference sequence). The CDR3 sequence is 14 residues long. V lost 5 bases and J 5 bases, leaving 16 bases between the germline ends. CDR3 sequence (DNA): TGTGCCTGGCCTCCCCCCCGGCTCAACAATGAGCAGTTCTTC. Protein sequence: CAWPPPRLNNEQFF.

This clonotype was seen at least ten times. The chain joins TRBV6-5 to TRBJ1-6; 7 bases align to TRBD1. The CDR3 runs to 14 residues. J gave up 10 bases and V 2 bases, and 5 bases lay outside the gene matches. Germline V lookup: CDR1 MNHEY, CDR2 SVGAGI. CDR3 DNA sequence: TGTGCCAGCAGTTACGGGCAGGGGGGGTCACCCCTCCACTTT. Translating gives CASSYGQGGSPLHF.

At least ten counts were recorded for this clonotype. The CDR3 loop reads CASRITGFYEQYF. CDR3 sequence (DNA): TGTGCCAGCAGGATAACAGGGTTCTACGAGCAGTACTTC. The chain has TRBV6-5 and TRBJ2-7; TRBD1 is a possible D gene (6 bases). The CDR3 totals 13 residues. Germline V gives CDR1 MNHEY, CDR2 SVGAGI. V lost 6 bases, J lost 3 bases, and 12 bases lay in between.

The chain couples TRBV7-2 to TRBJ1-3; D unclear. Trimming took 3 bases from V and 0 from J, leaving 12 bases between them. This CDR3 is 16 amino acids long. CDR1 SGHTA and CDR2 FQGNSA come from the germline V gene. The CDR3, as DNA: TGTGCCAGCAGCTTTTCCAATCCGCCCTCTGGAAACACCATATATTTT. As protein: CASSFSNPPSGNTIYF. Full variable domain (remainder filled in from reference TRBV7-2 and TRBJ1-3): GAGVSQSPSNKVTEKGKDVELRCDPISGHTALYWYRQSLGQGLEFLIYFQGNSAPDKSGLPSDRFSAERTGGSVSTLTIQRTQQEDSAVYLCASSFSNPPSGNTIYFGEGSWLTVV.